A single sample gave rise to the 25 T cell receptor beta chains below, sequenced in a study of blood T cell repertoires in COVID-19. Clones were sequenced by immunoSEQ multiplex PCR, and TCRdb holds only the in-frame ones, with some missing. The sample lists under 200,000 clones; around 80% were seen once. Sequences were obtained from PBMCs or T cells enriched from blood (not recorded which). All receptors come from a man aged 45-65 years who had recovered from COVID-19.

This chain links TRBV28 with TRBJ1-5; 9 nucleotides match TRBD1. CDR1 and CDR2 (germline): MDHEN, SYDVKM. The CDR3 runs to 16 residues. V lost 4 bases and J lost 4; bases outside the gene matches: 8. CDR3 in amino acids: CASSSPSGTGNQPQHF. In DNA, the CDR3 is TGTGCCAGCAGTTCCCCCAGTGGGACAGGGAATCAGCCCCAGCATTTT.

J is TRBJ1-6 and V is TRBV9; perhaps TRBD1 as D (6 bases). Germline assignment: CDR1 SGDLS and CDR2 YYNGEE. V was shortened by 0 bases and J by 9 bases, with 19 bases between the two germline ends. This CDR3 has 17 amino acids. For the CDR3, the DNA is TGTGCCAGCAGCGTAGCAGGTTTGGGACATCTGATTTCACCCCTCCACTTT. Protein: CASSVAGLGHLISPLHF. Variable domain in full (rest from reference TRBV9 and TRBJ1-6): DSGVTQTPKHLITATGQRVTLRCSPRSGDLSVYWYQQSLDQGLQFLIQYYNGEERAKGNILERFSAQQFPDLHSELNLSSLELGDSALYFCASSVAGLGHLISPLHFGNGTRLTVT.

This clone was seen more than once but under ten times. This chain joins TRBV28 and TRBJ2-7; maybe TRBD2 (6 bases). CDR3 length: 15 amino acids. Trimming left V 8 bases short and J 6 bases short, with 23 bases between. Germline CDR1 is MDHEN and CDR2 is SYDVKM. CDR3 nucleotide sequence: TGTGCCAGCTACATTAGGGGATCGGGAGCTGGCGAGCAGTACTTC. Protein product: CASYIRGSGAGEQYF.

The chain recombines TRBV19 with TRBJ2-1; D is uncertain. The CDR3 loop spans 13 amino acids. Germline V gives CDR1 LNHDA, CDR2 SQIVND (reference sequence). V was cut by 3 bases and J by 10 bases, with 13 bases left in between. This CDR3 reads CASSITILGEQFF. The CDR3 region has the DNA TGTGCCAGTAGTATTACCATCCTCGGGGAGCAGTTCTTC.

V usage is TRBV2 and J usage is TRBJ1-5, with D possibly TRBD1 on 5 matching bases. There are 14 residues in the CDR3. Per germline, CDR1 SNHLY and CDR2 FYNNEI. Trimming took off 3 bases at V and 4 bases at J, with 10 bases between the two ends. CDR3 sequence: CASSDRQRNQPQHF. DNA of the CDR3: TGTGCCAGCAGTGACCGACAGAGAAATCAGCCCCAGCATTTT.

The J gene is TRBJ2-7, the V gene TRBV25-1; TRBD1 aligns across 8 bases. CDR3 length: 15 residues. CDR1 and CDR2 from the germline V gene are MGHDK and SYGVNS. V lost 3 bases to trimming and J lost 5 bases; unmatched junction nucleotides: 9. The CDR3: CASSDPGQGGNEQYF. CDR3 nucleotides: TGTGCCAGCAGTGACCCCGGACAGGGAGGAAACGAGCAGTACTTC.

This chain links TRBV3-1 (or the pseudogene TRBV3-2) with TRBJ1-6, with D possibly TRBD1 on 6 matching bases. The V gene's germline CDR1 is LGHDT and CDR2 YNNKEL (reference sequence). This CDR3 comprises 16 residues. Trimming pared 6 bases from V and 0 bases from J, leaving 12 bases between. This CDR3 is CASRETGSSYNSPLHF. The DNA of the CDR3 is TGTGCCAGCAGGGAAACAGGGAGCTCCTATAATTCACCCCTCCACTTT.

V gene TRBV7-9 combines with J gene TRBJ2-7, with TRBD1 matching 10 bases. J was trimmed by 4 bases and V by 1 base; bases with no gene match: 10. This CDR3 has 17 amino acids. CDR1 is SEHNR and CDR2 is FQNEAQ in the germline V gene (reference sequence). CDR3 amino acids: CASSLVGGTGARYEQYF. The CDR3 bases are TGTGCCAGCAGCTTAGTAGGGGGGACAGGGGCCCGTTACGAGCAGTACTTC.

The chain recombines TRBV3-1 (or the pseudogene TRBV3-2) with TRBJ1-2; weak D call: TRBD1 (6 bases). The CDR3 length is 14 residues. V lost 2 bases to trimming and J lost 4 bases, with 11 bases between them. Germline loops: CDR1 LGHDT, CDR2 YNNKEL (reference sequence). The CDR3: CASSQQGFTYGYTF. For the CDR3, the DNA is TGTGCCAGCAGCCAACAGGGGTTTACCTATGGCTACACCTTC.

The chain is built from TRBV28 and TRBJ2-7, with 8 bases fitting TRBD1. V lost 3 bases and J lost 0; bases outside the gene matches: 7. The CDR3 loop spans 16 amino acids. Germline CDR1 MDHEN, CDR2 SYDVKM. The CDR3 nucleotides read TGTGCCAGCAGTTTGGGGACAGGTACGAGCTCCTACGAGCAGTACTTC. It codes for CASSLGTGTSSYEQYF.

This chain links TRBV19 with TRBJ2-2; 8 positions agree with TRBD1. J was trimmed by 1 base and V by 5 bases; bases with no gene match: 3. From germline, CDR1 is LNHDA and CDR2 SQIVND (reference sequence). The CDR3 has 15 residues. The CDR3 DNA follows: TGTGCCAGTAGTCCAGGGACAGGGAACACCGGGGAGCTGTTTTTT. Amino acid sequence: CASSPGTGNTGELFF.

This clone was recorded once. The V gene is TRBV2, the J gene TRBJ2-7; 8 nucleotides line up with TRBD1. The CDR3 totals 16 residues. Germline V gene data show CDR1 as SNHLY and CDR2 as FYNNEI. Losses at the gene ends were 2 bases for V and 7 bases for J; bases not matched to a gene: 13. The CDR3 DNA follows: TGTGCCAGCAGTGAAACAGGGACAGGAGAATCCATGGAGCAGTACTTC. It is translated as CASSETGTGESMEQYF.

This chain links TRBV15 with TRBJ1-4, with D possibly TRBD1 on 5 matching bases. The CDR3 contains 13 residues. Germline loops: CDR1 LNHNV, CDR2 YYDKDF (reference sequence). Trimming pared 3 bases from V and 14 bases from J, leaving 16 bases between. CDR3 nucleotides: TGTGCCACCAGCAGGGCCCAGGGCAGGTACCTGTTTTTT. Translating it yields CATSRAQGRYLFF.

This chain connects TRBV5-5 to TRBJ1-1; TRBD1 might be the D (6 bases). Germline values: CDR1 SGHKS, CDR2 YYEKEE (reference sequence). The V end was cut by 4 bases, the J end by 0 bases, with 19 bases between. CDR3 length equals 17 residues. The CDR3 DNA is TGTGCCAGCAGCCTAACTCGACAGGTTATCATGAACACTGAAGCTTTCTTT. This encodes CASSLTRQVIMNTEAFF.

The CDR3 spells CASSLDGPRQPQHF. DNA of the CDR3: TGTGCCAGCAGCTTAGACGGCCCCAGGCAGCCCCAGCATTTT. J is TRBJ1-5 and V is TRBV7-9; D not certain. This CDR3 is built from 14 residues. The V gene's germline CDR1 is SEHNR and CDR2 FQNEAQ (reference sequence). V lost 1 base to trimming and J lost 7 bases, with 11 bases between them.

This clone was counted between two and nine times. The chain joins TRBV30 to TRBJ1-5; 9 bases map to TRBD1. Germline CDR1 reads GTSNPN; CDR2 reads SVGIG (reference sequence). The CDR3 is 16 residues long. Trimming removed 2 bases from V and 5 bases from J; junction bases left unmatched: 10. The CDR3 DNA sequence: TGTGCCTGGAGTTCGGGACAGGGTTTGTATCATCAGCCCCAGCATTTT. Its translation is CAWSSGQGLYHQPQHF.

The chain links TRBV6-5 to TRBJ2-7; weak D call: TRBD1 (6 bases). CDR3 length equals 12 residues. Germline V gene lookup returns CDR1 MNHEY and CDR2 SVGAGI. V dropped 6 bases and J dropped 2 bases, with 8 bases sitting between them. In nucleotides, the CDR3 is TGTGCCAGCAGGGGGGCTGCCTACGAGCAGTACTTC. Amino acid sequence: CASRGAAYEQYF.

This rearrangement joins TRBV4-1 to TRBJ2-1; D might be TRBD2 (5 bases). V was shortened by 1 base and J by 15 bases, with 19 bases between the two germline ends. The CDR3 runs to 14 residues. The germline V gene encodes CDR1 MGHRA and CDR2 YSYEKL. CDR3 DNA: TGCGCCAGCAGCCAAGGATCCCTCCGAGGGTTTTGGTTCTTC. Amino acid sequence: CASSQGSLRGFWFF.

This clone has a count of ten or more. The rearrangement links TRBV28 to TRBJ1-2; 8 bases line up with TRBD1. The V gene's germline CDR1 is MDHEN and CDR2 SYDVKM. CDR3 length: 15 amino acids. With 5 bases clipped from V and 1 base from J, the junction kept 6 bases outside the gene matches. The CDR3 region is CASSHIGQGNYGYTF. The DNA for the CDR3 is TGTGCCAGCAGTCATATAGGACAGGGTAACTATGGCTACACCTTC.

The V call is TRBV5-1, the J call TRBJ2-3; D possibly corresponds to TRBD2 (5 bases). The germline gives CDR1 SGHRS, CDR2 YFSETQ. This CDR3 region has 15 residues. V was cut by 8 bases and J by 1 base, with 17 bases left in between. Here the CDR3 DNA reads TGCGCCAGTACGGATGGAGGTAGGGGCACAGATACGCAGTATTTT. Its protein product is CASTDGGRGTDTQYF.

In its sample, this clone was seen once. The chain combines TRBV20-1 with TRBJ2-3; 7 positions match TRBD1. V lost 3 bases and J lost 8; bases outside the gene matches: 11. Germline CDR1 and CDR2: DFQATT and SNEGSKA (reference sequence). The CDR3 loop spans 14 amino acids. The CDR3 sequence: CSASRQGYGATQYF. The CDR3 region has the DNA TGCAGTGCTAGTAGACAGGGTTACGGTGCTACGCAGTATTTT.

The chain couples TRBV7-3 to TRBJ2-3; possible D gene TRBD2, 7 bases. CDR1 SGHTA and CDR2 FQGTGA come from the germline V gene. Trimming took off 2 bases at V and 5 bases at J, with 17 bases between the two ends. The CDR3 sequence is 16 residues long. Here the CDR3 reads CASSLGVHGGLDTQYF. The CDR3 nucleotides are TGTGCCAGCAGCTTAGGTGTACACGGGGGGCTAGATACGCAGTATTTT.

V usage is TRBV6-5 and J usage is TRBJ2-3; a possible D gene is TRBD1 (5 bases). The germline CDR1 and CDR2 sequences are MNHEY and SVGAGI. The CDR3 has 11 amino acids. Trimming took off 5 bases at V and 9 bases at J, with 9 bases between the two ends. In nucleotides, the CDR3 is TGTGCCAGCAGTACCCAGGGCACGCAGTATTTT. Translation gives CASSTQGTQYF.

The chain is built from TRBV6-5 and TRBJ1-1; D possibly corresponds to TRBD1 (6 bases). The germline V gene has CDR1 MNHEY and CDR2 SVGAGI. V shed 2 bases and J shed 6 bases, with 13 bases lying between them. The length of the CDR3 is 14 residues. The CDR3 spells CASSYDTGISEAFF. In DNA form, the CDR3 reads TGTGCCAGCAGTTACGATACAGGGATCTCTGAAGCTTTCTTT.

J is TRBJ2-1 and V is TRBV5-8, with 9 positions matching TRBD2. The CDR3 has 17 amino acids. The junction had 8 bases not matched to a gene; V was cut back by 4 bases and J by 0 bases. Per germline, CDR1 SGHTS and CDR2 YDEGEE. The CDR3 is CASSRASGVLSYNEQFF. The CDR3 nucleotides read TGTGCCAGCAGCAGGGCTAGCGGGGTCCTCTCCTACAATGAGCAGTTCTTC.